A single sample is the source of the 17 T cell receptor beta chains below, sequenced in a study of blood T cell repertoires in COVID-19. TCRdb's table, derived via immunoSEQ multiplex PCR, lists solely in-frame clones and lacks some. This table holds over 150,000 clones, 60% to 85% found once. Material: peripheral blood. The receptors were sampled from a man aged 80 or over with acute or convalescent COVID-19.

This clone was detected once. The chain carries TRBV5-1 and TRBJ2-2, with D maybe TRBD1 (6 bases). The CDR3 runs 14 residues. Germline CDR1 is SGHRS and CDR2 is YFSETQ. Deletions cut 4 bases from V and 6 bases from J, with 13 bases between. The CDR3 nucleotides are TGCGCCAGCAGCGTAACAGGGATAGCCGGGGAGCTGTTTTTT. It is translated as CASSVTGIAGELFF.

This clone has at least ten counts. The rearrangement links TRBV18 to TRBJ1-6; maybe TRBD1 (5 bases). This CDR3 contains 15 residues. The germline gives CDR1 KGHSH, CDR2 LQKENI. V was shortened by 3 bases and J by 10 bases, with 16 bases between the two germline ends. Here the CDR3 reads CASSPLGQNSSPLHF. DNA for the CDR3: TGTGCCAGCTCACCTCTTGGACAAAACTCGTCACCCCTCCACTTT.

The chain is built from TRBV3-1 (or the pseudogene TRBV3-2) and TRBJ1-5; D might be TRBD1 (5 bases). V was pared by 0 bases and J by 7 bases, with 13 bases between. Germline V gene data show CDR1 as LGHDT and CDR2 as YNNKEL (reference sequence). The CDR3 contains 15 residues. The CDR3 spells CASSQDWQGGQPQHF. The CDR3 DNA reads TGTGCCAGCAGCCAAGATTGGCAGGGTGGCCAGCCCCAGCATTTT.

CDR3 sequence: CAISEREEAFF. The CDR3 DNA follows: TGTGCCATCAGTGAGCGCGAGGAAGCTTTCTTT. This rearrangement joins TRBV10-3 to TRBJ1-1, with D unclear. The V end lost 2 bases, the J end lost 8 bases, and 6 bases lay between the germline ends. Germline CDR1 ENHRY, CDR2 SYGVKD. The CDR3 totals 11 residues.

This clone has only a few counts. This chain connects TRBV28 to TRBJ2-6; D is unclear. V gave up 8 bases and J gave up 4 bases, with 12 bases separating them. This CDR3 spans 14 amino acids. From germline, CDR1 is MDHEN and CDR2 SYDVKM. The CDR3 is CASRPRSGANVLTF. The CDR3 DNA reads as TGTGCCAGCCGACCCAGGTCGGGGGCCAACGTCCTGACTTTC.

J is TRBJ1-5 and V is TRBV6-5; no firm D call. This CDR3 region has 15 residues. Per the germline V gene, CDR1 is MNHEY and CDR2 is SVGAGI. V gave up 5 bases and J gave up 0 bases, with 11 bases separating them. DNA of the CDR3: TGTGCCAGCAGTCTTACGAGAGATAGCAATCAGCCCCAGCATTTT. Translating it yields CASSLTRDSNQPQHF.

This chain joins TRBV5-1 and TRBJ1-1; 9 nucleotides match TRBD1. Germline V CDR1 and CDR2: SGHRS, YFSETQ. Germline trimming cut 5 bases from V and 1 base from J; bases unmatched to any gene: 6. The CDR3 totals 15 residues. The DNA of the CDR3 is TGCGCCAGCAGAAGGACAGGGGATGGGAACACTGAAGCTTTCTTT. Its protein is CASRRTGDGNTEAFF.

This clone was picked up one time. The chain uses TRBV2 and TRBJ2-2; D unclear. The V gene's germline CDR1 is SNHLY and CDR2 FYNNEI. The CDR3 length is 13 residues. Deletions cut 5 bases from V and 4 bases from J, with 8 bases between. The CDR3 bases are TGTGCCAGCAGTATGACATCCACCGGGGAGCTGTTTTTT. As protein: CASSMTSTGELFF.

The chain has TRBV6-1 and TRBJ1-1, with TRBD1 as a possible D gene (5 bases). This CDR3 has 11 residues. V was shortened by 8 bases and J by 5 bases, with 9 bases between the two germline ends. The germline V gene encodes CDR1 MNHNS and CDR2 SASEGT. The CDR3 spells CASAAGTEAFF. CDR3 coding DNA: TGTGCCAGCGCCGCAGGGACTGAAGCTTTCTTT.

The V gene is TRBV19, the J gene TRBJ1-1, with unresolved D. CDR1 and CDR2 from the germline V gene are LNHDA and SQIVND (reference sequence). The CDR3 length is 13 residues. V was shortened by 3 bases and J by 4 bases, with 9 bases between the two germline ends. Here the CDR3 DNA reads TGTGCCAGTAGTATTTCTGGGAGCACTGAAGCTTTCTTT. The encoded protein is CASSISGSTEAFF. Full variable domain (outside the CDR3, taken from reference TRBV19 and TRBJ1-1): DGGITQSPKYLFRKEGQNVTLSCEQNLNHDAMYWYRQDPGQGLRLIYYSQIVNDFQKGDIAEGYSVSREKKESFPLTVTSAQKNPTAFYLCASSISGSTEAFFGQGTRLTVV.

V usage is TRBV19 and J usage is TRBJ2-3; 8 nucleotides line up with TRBD1. This CDR3 has 16 residues. Per the germline V gene, CDR1 is LNHDA and CDR2 is SQIVND (reference sequence). The V segment lost 3 bases and the J segment 0 bases; nucleotides outside the gene matches: 5. DNA of the CDR3: TGTGCCAGTAGTATTGACAGGGGTGCTAGCACAGATACGCAGTATTTT. This codes for CASSIDRGASTDTQYF.

The chain carries TRBV9 and TRBJ1-2, with TRBD1 matching 8 bases. Trimming took 0 bases from V and 4 from J; bases not matched to a gene: 5. Germline V gene sequence: CDR1 SGDLS, CDR2 YYNGEE. This CDR3 has 15 amino acids. The CDR3, as DNA: TGTGCCAGCAGCGTAGGTTCAGGGGGCATCTATGGCTACACCTTC. This encodes CASSVGSGGIYGYTF.

This chain joins TRBV5-4 and TRBJ2-3, with 11 bases aligning to TRBD2. CDR1 and CDR2 from the germline V gene are SGHNT and YYREEE (reference sequence). The CDR3 length is 15 residues. V dropped 2 bases and J dropped 6; count of bases not matched to a gene: 5. CDR3 amino acids: CASSFSGGAIDTQYF. The CDR3 region has the DNA TGTGCCAGCAGCTTTAGCGGGGGGGCAATCGATACGCAGTATTTT. Filled out from reference TRBV5-4 and TRBJ2-3, the complete variable domain reads ETGVTQSPTHLIKTRGQQVTLRCSSQSGHNTVSWYQQALGQGPQFIFQYYREEENGRGNFPPRFSGLQFPNYSSELNVNALELDDSALYLCASSFSGGAIDTQYFGPGTRLTVL.

The V gene is TRBV2, the J gene TRBJ2-1; tentative D call: TRBD2 (6 bases). Germline V gene data show CDR1 as SNHLY and CDR2 as FYNNEI. Trimming removed 8 bases from V and 5 bases from J, with 7 bases in between. CDR3 length: 11 amino acids. The DNA for the CDR3 is TGTGCCAGCGGCGGGAACAATGAGCAGTTCTTC. Translating it yields CASGGNNEQFF.

The V and J genes are TRBV5-1 and TRBJ2-4; 8 nucleotides match TRBD1. J was trimmed by 5 bases and V by 4 bases; bases with no gene match: 5. The CDR3 length is 14 residues. Germline values: CDR1 SGHRS, CDR2 YFSETQ. This CDR3 is CASSGGQVENIQYF. The CDR3 DNA reads as TGCGCCAGCAGCGGGGGACAGGTGGAAAACATTCAGTACTTC. The variable domain in full, with the rest retrieved from reference TRBV5-1 and TRBJ2-4, is KAGVTQTPRYLIKTRGQQVTLSCSPISGHRSVSWYQQTPGQGLQFLFEYFSETQRNKGNFPGRFSGRQFSNSRSEMNVSTLELGDSALYLCASSGGQVENIQYFGAGTRLSVL.

This clone was counted at least ten times. This chain uses TRBV11-1 with TRBJ2-1, with D perhaps matching TRBD2 (7 bases). There are 16 residues in the CDR3. The germline gives CDR1 SGHAT, CDR2 FQDESV (reference sequence). V shed 3 bases and J shed 4 bases, with 16 bases lying between them. The CDR3 loop reads CASSFAAGAAYNEQFF. CDR3 DNA sequence: TGTGCCAGCAGCTTTGCGGCGGGGGCCGCTTACAATGAGCAGTTCTTC. Drawing the rest from reference TRBV11-1 and TRBJ2-1, the complete variable domain is EAEVAQSPRYKITEKSQAVAFWCDPISGHATLYWYRQILGQGPELLVQFQDESVVDDSQLPKDRFSAERLKGVDSTLKIQPAELGDSAMYLCASSFAAGAAYNEQFFGPGTRLTVL.

The CDR3 DNA reads TGTGCCAGCAGCTTAGTTGCCGGCAGGGGGTCTGGGGCCAACGTCCTGACTTTC. Its protein is CASSLVAGRGSGANVLTF. The rearrangement uses TRBV7-8 and TRBJ2-6; 7 bases agree with TRBD1. The CDR3 has 18 residues. With V trimmed by 1 base and J by 1 base, 7 bases remained unmatched. Germline assignment: CDR1 SGHVS and CDR2 FQNEAQ. Supplemented by reference TRBV7-8 and TRBJ2-6, the full variable domain reads GAGVSQSPRYKVAKRGQDVALRCDPISGHVSLFWYQQALGQGPEFLTYFQNEAQLDKSGLPSDRFFAERPEGSVSTLKIQRTQQEDSAVYLCASSLVAGRGSGANVLTFGAGSRLTVL.